The entry that follows covers one T cell receptor (beta chain) sequence. The antigen remains undetermined. Axillary draining lymph nodes of breast cancer patients supplied the node samples. V was pared by 3 bases and J by 6 bases, with 8 bases of the junction left unmatched. Looked up from germline, CDR1 is KGHSH and CDR2 is LQKENI. This CDR3 is 15 amino acids long. These data come from a study of breast tumors, draining lymph nodes, adjacent tissues. General study findings and limits: Tumor and nontumor repertoires were significantly more similar in luminal-like than in basal-like breast cancer. Tumor TCR diversity was below lymph nodes but above nontumor tissue. Data only fit, rather than demonstrated, lymph node origin of most tumor T cells. Data fit most tumor T cells coming from lymph node, expanding in tumor.

TCRdb processed the multiplex PCR reads anew with MiXCR; each CDR3 protein has one entry. The sample has about 180,000 distinct CDR3 sequences; around a third are singletons. The chain combines TRBV18 with TRBJ2-4, with TRBD1 matching over 7 bases. The TCR sequence derives from a female donor with breast cancer. Some clones in this sample may be carry-over from other donors' samples. Sequencing input: axillary lymph node tissue. Here the CDR3 DNA reads TGTGCCAGCTCACCCCAGAGAGGGGGCGTAAACATTCAGTACTTC. This codes for CASSPQRGGVNIQYF.